Below are 18 T cell receptor beta chains sequenced from a single sample in a study of CD8+CD57+ T cells in acquired aplastic anemia. Sequenced patients had shown CD8+CD57+ cell expansion by flow cytometry. Template material for TCR beta VDJ and CDR3 profiling consisted of genomic DNA. TCRdb processed the reads anew with MiXCR; each CDR3 protein has one entry. The sample includes fewer than 200,000 distinct CDR3 sequences, roughly half seen only once; the top ten take about 1.8%. Sequencing input: sorted CD4+, CD8+, or CD8+CD57+ T cells (not recorded which) from PBMCs. The receptors were sampled from a human donor with aplastic anemia.

A note on this clonotype: A clone one base away is much larger, so this may be a read error. The chain employs TRBV25-1 and TRBJ1-4; no reliable D call. Germline V gives CDR1 MGHDK, CDR2 SYGVNS. This CDR3 is 12 amino acids long. The DNA of the CDR3 is TGTACCAGCAGTCTCGCTAATGAAAAACTGTTTTTT. Its translation: CTSSLANEKLFF.

With regard to this clonotype: A read error may explain this, as a much larger clone is one base away. The chain couples TRBV5-6 to TRBJ2-3, with 8 positions matching TRBD2. The V gene's germline CDR1 is SGHDT and CDR2 YYEEEE. V lost 7 bases and J lost 4; bases outside the gene matches: 5. The CDR3 has 13 amino acids. Here the CDR3 DNA reads TGTGCCAGCGCAAGGCGGGAGGCAGATACGCAGTATTTT. Its translation is CASARREADTQYF.

This clonotype was seen at least ten times. V is TRBV19 and J is TRBJ1-4, with 9 bases fitting TRBD1. Germline CDR1 and CDR2: LNHDA and SQIVND (reference sequence). The CDR3 length is 16 residues. V lost 5 bases, J lost 1 base, and 5 bases stayed unmatched. The CDR3: CASSPPGQGTNEKLFF. The CDR3, as DNA: TGTGCCAGTAGTCCACCGGGACAGGGAACTAATGAAAAACTGTTTTTT.

The V call is TRBV20-1, the J call TRBJ1-1; the D is unclear. There are 17 residues in the CDR3. Trimming pared 0 bases from V and 3 bases from J, leaving 20 bases between. Germline CDR1 and CDR2: DFQATT and SNEGSKA (reference sequence). As DNA, the CDR3 is TGCAGTGCTAGAGACCCCGGGAGGGTGGGATGGGACACTGAAGCTTTCTTT. Encoded protein: CSARDPGRVGWDTEAFF.

This clonotype was recorded many times. The CDR3 is CATSGADTQYF. CDR3 sequence (DNA): TGTGCCACCAGCGGAGCAGATACGCAGTATTTT. The chain uses TRBV6-1 and TRBJ2-3; D is perhaps TRBD2 (5 bases). Germline-derived CDR1 and CDR2 are MNHNS and SASEGT. This CDR3 contains 11 residues. Trimming stripped 10 bases from V and 4 bases from J, with 9 bases between.

This clonotype was found many times. V and J are TRBV11-2 and TRBJ2-7, with a tentative D call TRBD2 (6 bases). Trimming stripped 6 bases from V and 4 bases from J, with 16 bases between. The CDR3 is 14 residues long. CDR1 is SGHAT, CDR2 FQNNGV, per germline. The CDR3, as DNA: TGTGCCAGCAGACCTCTGCGGGGTAGGTACGAGCAGTACTTC. It codes for CASRPLRGRYEQYF. Using reference TRBV11-2 and TRBJ2-7 for the parts outside the CDR3, the full variable domain is EAGVAQSPRYKIIEKRQSVAFWCNPISGHATLYWYQQILGQGPKLLIQFQNNGVVDDSQLPKDRFSAERLKGVDSTLKIQPAKLEDSAVYLCASRPLRGRYEQYFGPGTRLTVT.

Concerning this clonotype itself: The conserved final phenylalanine or tryptophan is absent from the CDR3, which likely points to a read error. The chain has TRBV20-1 and TRBJ1-6, with a tentative D call TRBD1 (5 bases). CDR1 DFQATT and CDR2 SNEGSKA come from the germline V gene (reference sequence). The ends were cut back, 4 bases at V and 1 base at J, with 8 bases in the middle. There are 14 residues in the CDR3. The CDR3 region has the DNA TGCAGTGCTAACGGGGGATCCTATAATTCACCCCTCCACCTT. It encodes CSANGGSYNSPLHL.

The chain joins TRBV6-1 to TRBJ2-7; 9 bases agree with TRBD1. CDR3 length equals 14 residues. J gave up 6 bases and V 6 bases, and 9 bases lay outside the gene matches. CDR1 is MNHNS and CDR2 is SASEGT in the germline V gene. DNA of the CDR3: TGTGCCAGCAGCTCTGGGACAGGGTCCCTCGAGCAGTACTTC. As protein: CASSSGTGSLEQYF.

The V call is TRBV20-1, the J call TRBJ1-2, with TRBD1 identical over 8 bases. Germline lookup yields CDR1 DFQATT and CDR2 SNEGSKA (reference sequence). V was pared by 5 bases and J by 6 bases, with 5 bases of the junction left unmatched. The CDR3 extends over 12 amino acids. The CDR3 here is CSALTGGNGYTF. Here the CDR3 DNA reads TGCAGTGCTCTAACAGGGGGAAATGGCTACACCTTC.

V usage is TRBV12-3 or TRBV12-4 and J usage is TRBJ2-1; D may be TRBD1 (5 bases). The CDR3 contains 14 residues. Trimming took 5 bases from V and 6 from J, leaving 14 bases between them. DNA of the CDR3: TGTGCCAGCAGTCTTAGGCAGGGTTCCAATGAGCAGTTCTTC. This sequence encodes CASSLRQGSNEQFF.

This clonotype was recorded many times. The chain combines TRBV7-6 with TRBJ1-4; possibly TRBD1 for D (6 bases). The germline V gene encodes CDR1 SGHVS and CDR2 FNYEAQ. The CDR3 length is 17 residues. Between the trimmed V and J ends, which lost 1 base and 7 bases, there was a span of 19 bases. For the CDR3, the DNA is TGTGCCAGCAGCTTAGTAGGGGGACTATCCTTCTCTGAAAAACTGTTTTTT. Its translation is CASSLVGGLSFSEKLFF.

The chain links TRBV2 to TRBJ1-2, with 10 nucleotides matching TRBD1. CDR1 and CDR2 from the germline V gene are SNHLY and FYNNEI. Trimming took 8 bases from V and 8 from J; bases not matched to a gene: 2. This CDR3 has 11 residues. The CDR3 DNA follows: TGTGCCAGCGGGACAGGGGACGGCTACACCTTC. It codes for CASGTGDGYTF.

In this sample, this clonotype turned up many times. This rearrangement joins TRBV20-1 to TRBJ2-7; 11 bases map to TRBD2. V lost 0 bases to trimming and J lost 2 bases; unmatched junction nucleotides: 9. CDR3 size: 17 residues. CDR1 DFQATT and CDR2 SNEGSKA come from the germline V gene (reference sequence). The CDR3 DNA reads as TGCAGTGCTAGAGAAGGCCAAGGTAGCGGGGGGGCCTACGAGCAGTACTTC. This sequence encodes CSAREGQGSGGAYEQYF.

On this clonotype itself: A much larger clone lies one base from this, so it may be a read error. The CDR3 does not close with the conserved phenylalanine or tryptophan, likely indicating a read error. The chain is built from TRBV27 and TRBJ2-7, with D perhaps given as TRBD1 or TRBD2 (5 bases each). V lost 6 bases and J 5 bases, leaving 11 bases between the germline ends. Germline CDR1 reads MNHEY; CDR2 reads SMNVEV (reference sequence). The CDR3 is made up of 12 amino acids. The CDR3 is CASSLVGDEQYL. In nucleotides, the CDR3 is TGTGCCAGCAGCTTAGTGGGGGACGAGCAGTACCTC.

This clonotype was seen repeatedly, ten times or more. The chain recombines TRBV12-3 or TRBV12-4 with TRBJ2-1, with a possible D match to TRBD1 (5 bases). There are 14 residues in the CDR3. V lost 4 bases and J 5 bases, leaving 12 bases between the germline ends. CDR3 sequence reads: CASSSGNGNNEQFF. Written as DNA, the CDR3 is TGTGCCAGCAGTTCAGGGAACGGAAACAATGAGCAGTTCTTC.

The chain combines TRBV12-3 or TRBV12-4 with TRBJ2-3; D ambiguous. V was trimmed by 4 bases and J by 6 bases, leaving 8 bases between them. The CDR3 has 12 residues. The chain's CDR3 is CASSSFPDTQYF. In nucleotides, the CDR3 is TGTGCCAGCAGTTCCTTCCCCGATACGCAGTATTTT.

V is TRBV10-2 and J is TRBJ2-1; 9 nucleotides line up with TRBD2. The V segment lost 6 bases and the J segment 2 bases; nucleotides outside the gene matches: 8. There are 16 residues in the CDR3. CDR1 and CDR2 from the germline V gene are WSHSY and SAAADI. The CDR3 loop is CASSYLAGATYNEQFF. In DNA form, the CDR3 reads TGCGCCAGCAGCTATTTAGCGGGAGCAACCTACAATGAGCAGTTCTTC.

Written as DNA, the CDR3 is TGTGCCAGCAGCCAAGTCAGCGCCCATGAGCAGTTCTTC. This codes for CASSQVSAHEQFF. The chain joins TRBV3-1 to TRBJ2-1; D remains unclear. V lost 1 base and J 8 bases, leaving 9 bases between the germline ends. The CDR3 sequence is 13 residues long. CDR1 LGHDT and CDR2 YNNKEL come from the germline V gene (reference sequence).